This entry lists 15 T cell receptor beta chains sequenced from one sample in a study of blood T cell repertoires in COVID-19. TCRdb keeps only in-frame clones here, not all; method: immunoSEQ multiplex PCR. The table lists some 200,000 clones, roughly 81% of them singletons. The material sequenced was peripheral blood. Receptor source: a woman aged 45 to 65 with active or convalescent COVID-19.

The chain recombines TRBV24-1 with TRBJ1-5; TRBD1 matches at 8 bases. The ends lost 4 bases at V and 3 bases at J; junction bases unmatched: 7. CDR3 length: 16 residues. The germline CDR1 and CDR2 sequences are KGHDR and SFDVKD. The CDR3 sequence: CATSDFGQGDNQPQHF. The CDR3 DNA is TGTGCCACCAGTGACTTCGGACAGGGAGACAATCAGCCCCAGCATTTT.

The J gene is TRBJ1-2, the V gene TRBV2; perhaps TRBD1 as D (5 bases). CDR1 and CDR2 from the germline V gene are SNHLY and FYNNEI. With 6 bases removed from V and 7 bases from J, the gap between germline ends came to 18 bases. The CDR3 has 14 residues. CDR3 nucleotides: TGTGCCAGCAGCACCGCCCAGGGCCTGGGTGGCTACACCTTC. Translation gives CASSTAQGLGGYTF.

The chain couples TRBV4-1 to TRBJ1-3; D remains ambiguous. CDR3 length equals 15 residues. V lost 4 bases and J lost 0, with 10 bases in between. Germline values: CDR1 MGHRA, CDR2 YSYEKL. As DNA, the CDR3 is TGCGCCAGCAGCCCGACTCATAACTCTGGAAACACCATATATTTT. Translated: CASSPTHNSGNTIYF.

The V gene is TRBV11-2, the J gene TRBJ2-6; D might be TRBD2 (7 bases). Between the trimmed V and J ends, which lost 5 bases and 2 bases, there was a span of 13 bases. CDR1 is SGHAT, CDR2 FQNNGV, per germline. There are 16 residues in the CDR3. This CDR3 is CASSPRGGAGANVLTF. DNA of the CDR3: TGTGCCAGCAGCCCAAGAGGGGGGGCTGGGGCCAACGTCCTGACTTTC.

The V gene is TRBV6-5, the J gene TRBJ1-1; D might be TRBD1 (5 bases). The length of the CDR3 is 13 residues. Per germline, CDR1 MNHEY and CDR2 SVGAGI. The V gene lost 6 bases and the J gene lost 1 base, with 9 bases spanning the gap. This CDR3 reads CASRRGKNTEAFF. DNA for the CDR3: TGTGCCAGCAGAAGGGGTAAGAACACTGAAGCTTTCTTT.

This CDR3 reads CASSQDLRSNQPQHF. Here the CDR3 DNA reads TGCGCCAGCAGCCAAGATCTGCGTAGCAATCAGCCCCAGCATTTT. V gene TRBV4-1 combines with J gene TRBJ1-5; no clear D. With 0 bases removed from V and 0 bases from J, the gap between germline ends came to 6 bases. The CDR3 extends over 15 amino acids. Germline CDR1 is MGHRA and CDR2 is YSYEKL.

The chain joins TRBV27 to TRBJ2-5; a possible D gene is TRBD1 (6 bases). The germline V gene encodes CDR1 MNHEY and CDR2 SMNVEV (reference sequence). The CDR3 covers 12 residues. Trimming removed 7 bases from V and 5 bases from J, with 11 bases in between. The CDR3 DNA follows: TGTGCCAGCACCCGGACAGACGAGACCCAGTACTTC. It codes for CASTRTDETQYF.

This rearrangement joins TRBV28 to TRBJ1-4; D may be TRBD1 (5 bases). CDR1 is MDHEN and CDR2 is SYDVKM in the germline V gene. This CDR3 spans 16 amino acids. V lost 5 bases to trimming and J lost 8 bases, with 21 bases between them. DNA of the CDR3: TGTGCCAGCAGTCCAGAAGACGGGGGTATACGAGAAAAACTGTTTTTT. It translates to CASSPEDGGIREKLFF.

The J gene is TRBJ1-6, the V gene TRBV28; D call uncertain. From germline, CDR1 is MDHEN and CDR2 SYDVKM. The V gene lost 8 bases and the J gene lost 1 base, with 18 bases spanning the gap. This CDR3 contains 17 residues. The CDR3 loop is CASSRVAYGSYNSPLHF. The CDR3 nucleotides are TGTGCCAGCTCCCGGGTGGCCTACGGATCCTATAATTCACCCCTCCACTTT. The whole variable domain, filled in from reference TRBV28 and TRBJ1-6, reads DVKVTQSSRYLVKRTGEKVFLECVQDMDHENMFWYRQDPGLGLRLIYFSYDVKMKEKGDIPEGYSVSREKKERFSLILESASTNQTSMYLCASSRVAYGSYNSPLHFGNGTRLTVT.

The J gene is TRBJ1-4, the V gene TRBV5-6; perhaps TRBD1 as D (6 bases). Germline V CDR1 and CDR2: SGHDT, YYEEEE. The length of the CDR3 is 15 residues. Trimming removed 4 bases from V and 5 bases from J, with 15 bases in between. The CDR3 DNA sequence: TGTGCCAGCAGCCTCACAGGGTCCCGAAATGAAAAACTGTTTTTT. This gives the protein CASSLTGSRNEKLFF.

V gene TRBV14 combines with J gene TRBJ2-7; TRBD1 is a possible D gene (6 bases). Trimming stripped 4 bases from V and 1 base from J, with 8 bases between. CDR3 length: 13 amino acids. Germline values: CDR1 SGHDN, CDR2 FVKESK. This CDR3 reads CASSRGRSYEQYV. Here the CDR3 DNA reads TGTGCCAGCAGCCGGGGGCGGTCCTACGAGCAGTACGTC.

The V and J genes are TRBV7-2 and TRBJ2-6; 8 bases line up with TRBD1. The V segment lost 0 bases and the J segment 5 bases; nucleotides outside the gene matches: 9. CDR3 length: 18 residues. Germline V gene data show CDR1 as SGHTA and CDR2 as FQGNSA. The CDR3 region is CASSLALGRGQRANVLTF. The CDR3 DNA is TGTGCCAGCAGCTTAGCGCTTGGCAGGGGGCAAAGGGCCAACGTCCTGACTTTC. Complete variable domain (other parts from reference TRBV7-2 and TRBJ2-6): GAGVSQSPSNKVTEKGKDVELRCDPISGHTALYWYRQSLGQGLEFLIYFQGNSAPDKSGLPSDRFSAERTGGSVSTLTIQRTQQEDSAVYLCASSLALGRGQRANVLTFGAGSRLTVL.

V and J are TRBV12-3 or TRBV12-4 and TRBJ1-6; 7 positions match TRBD1. J lost 4 bases, V lost 10 bases, and 4 bases had no gene match. The CDR3 contains 13 residues. The CDR3 loop reads CATLQGYNSPLHF. The CDR3 nucleotides are TGTGCCACCCTACAGGGGTATAATTCACCCCTCCACTTT.

The J gene is TRBJ2-7, the V gene TRBV28; D might be TRBD1 (6 bases). Germline CDR1 MDHEN, CDR2 SYDVKM. V lost 6 bases, J lost 2 bases, and 11 bases lay in between. The CDR3 sequence is 13 residues long. The CDR3: CASRNGQTYEQYF. CDR3 coding DNA: TGTGCCAGCAGAAACGGACAGACCTACGAGCAGTACTTC.

This clone showed up just a few times. The chain is built from TRBV2 and TRBJ2-1; TRBD2 might be the D (6 bases). V lost 4 bases and J lost 7, with 17 bases in between. Germline V CDR1 and CDR2: SNHLY, FYNNEI. The CDR3 covers 15 residues. This CDR3 reads CASSGGGLGGNEQFF. The DNA of the CDR3 is TGTGCCAGCAGTGGGGGAGGCCTCGGAGGAAATGAGCAGTTCTTC. The variable domain in full, with the rest retrieved from reference TRBV2 and TRBJ2-1, is EPEVTQTPSHQVTQMGQEVILRCVPISNHLYFYWYRQILGQKVEFLVSFYNNEISEKSEIFDDQFSVERPDGSNFTLKIRSTKLEDSAMYFCASSGGGLGGNEQFFGPGTRLTVL.